A single sample is the source of the 21 T cell receptor beta chains below, sequenced in a study of T-cell memory formation after mild COVID-19 (dated by TCRdb to about 2021). The receptor library was made with 5' RACE. The listed sequencing device is Illumina NovaSeq 6000. TCRdb ran its own pipeline on the public reads, namely fastp trimming at Q25 and MiXCR clone calling, and kept in-frame beta chains. CDR3 protein sequences are deduplicated, and each keeps its most common genes and DNA. The sample records 380,000 or so distinct CDR3 sequences, approximately 15% of which are singletons. The leading ten clones occupy around 21% of the sample. Sample: PBMCs or a T cell subset sorted from them (not recorded which). Every receptor here comes from a young man who had mild COVID-19 (a few samples of this study predate the infection). The sample titles of this study are shuffled in the database, so cell type and time point are left out; the donor was told from shared clones.

The chain combines TRBV20-1 with TRBJ1-3; TRBD1 aligns across 8 bases. V dropped 3 bases and J dropped 3; count of bases not matched to a gene: 4. Germline V gene sequence: CDR1 DFQATT, CDR2 SNEGSKA (reference sequence). This CDR3 has 14 residues. CDR3 nucleotides: TGCAGTGCTAGTCTCGGGACAGGTGGAAACACCATATATTTT. As protein: CSASLGTGGNTIYF.

This clonotype has just a few counts. The chain is built from TRBV6-5 and TRBJ2-3; D may match TRBD1 or TRBD2 (6 bases each). The CDR3 covers 17 residues. Trimming took off 0 bases at V and 5 bases at J, with 18 bases between the two ends. CDR1 is MNHEY and CDR2 is SVGAGI in the germline V gene. The CDR3 reads CASSYSKGGFSGDTQYF. The CDR3 DNA follows: TGTGCCAGCAGTTACTCGAAAGGGGGGTTTTCCGGAGATACGCAGTATTTT.

This clonotype came up many times. This chain joins TRBV5-4 and TRBJ1-1; no definite D call. The CDR3 extends over 15 amino acids. Germline CDR1 SGHNT, CDR2 YYREEE (reference sequence). V lost 0 bases to trimming and J lost 1 base, with 10 bases between them. Here the CDR3 reads CASSLEVWENTEAFF. Written as DNA, the CDR3 is TGTGCCAGCAGCTTGGAGGTGTGGGAGAACACTGAAGCTTTCTTT.

This clonotype was seen a few times. V is TRBV4-2 and J is TRBJ2-1; TRBD2 aligns across 9 bases. CDR3 size: 17 residues. Looked up from germline, CDR1 is LGHNA and CDR2 is YNFKEQ. V was clipped by 2 bases and J by 2 bases; unmatched bases: 7. The CDR3 DNA reads TGTGCCAGCAGCCAAAGTAGCGGGGGCGCGACCTACAATGAGCAGTTCTTC. Translation: CASSQSSGGATYNEQFF.

This sequence joins TRBV7-2 and TRBJ1-2, with a tentative D call TRBD1 (5 bases). Trimming pared 2 bases from V and 4 bases from J, leaving 11 bases between. The CDR3 has 14 amino acids. Per germline, CDR1 SGHTA and CDR2 FQGNSA. CDR3 residues: CASSLQGPRYGYTF. The CDR3 nucleotides read TGTGCCAGCAGCTTACAGGGCCCGCGCTATGGCTACACCTTC.

The chain links TRBV6-5 to TRBJ1-5; D may be TRBD1 (5 bases). V lost 6 bases to trimming and J lost 1 base, with 16 bases between them. The germline gives CDR1 MNHEY, CDR2 SVGAGI. The CDR3 is 16 residues long. DNA for the CDR3: TGTGCCAGCAGGACGACCCGGGGGGGAAGCAATCAGCCCCAGCATTTT. This translates into CASRTTRGGSNQPQHF.

This clonotype was counted between two and nine times. The J gene is TRBJ1-5, the V gene TRBV6-6; maybe TRBD1 (5 bases). CDR3 length: 15 residues. Germline CDR1 reads MNHNY; CDR2 reads SVGAGI (reference sequence). Trimming took 7 bases from V and 9 from J, leaving 22 bases between them. The DNA for the CDR3 is TGTGCCAGCACCTCCTCGGGGGGGAGCCTAGGGCCCCAGCATTTT. This translates into CASTSSGGSLGPQHF.

This chain uses TRBV19 with TRBJ1-2; perhaps TRBD1 as D (5 bases). V was trimmed by 0 bases and J by 2 bases, leaving 13 bases between them. Germline V gene lookup returns CDR1 LNHDA and CDR2 SQIVND (reference sequence). The CDR3 extends over 16 amino acids. The CDR3 sequence is CASSIDGAAQNYGYTF. CDR3 nucleotide sequence: TGTGCCAGTAGTATAGATGGGGCAGCACAAAACTATGGCTACACCTTC.

This clonotype occurred once. The rearrangement uses TRBV23-1 and TRBJ2-3; possible D gene TRBD1, 6 bases. TRBV23-1 is placed among ORFs of uncertain function. The CDR3 contains 14 residues. Trimming removed 0 bases at V and 10 bases at J, with 14 bases between. CDR3: CASSQSVGHRAQYF. The CDR3 DNA reads as TGCGCCAGCAGTCAATCGGTGGGTCACAGGGCGCAGTATTTT.

This clonotype has more than one count but fewer than ten. The chain uses TRBV24-1 and TRBJ1-2; no clear D gene. CDR1 KGHDR and CDR2 SFDVKD come from the germline V gene. V was clipped by 6 bases and J by 2 bases, with 12 bases between them. The CDR3 runs to 14 residues. Written as DNA, the CDR3 is TGTGCCACCAGTATCTCGACTTTAAACTATGGCTACACCTTC. Its protein product is CATSISTLNYGYTF.

The chain is built from TRBV15 and TRBJ1-5; no firm D call. The CDR3 totals 15 residues. V dropped 5 bases and J dropped 0 bases, with 11 bases sitting between them. Per germline, CDR1 LNHNV and CDR2 YYDKDF (reference sequence). CDR3 protein: CATSPSGYSNQPQHF. For the CDR3, the DNA is TGTGCCACCAGCCCCTCCGGGTATAGCAATCAGCCCCAGCATTTT.

At least ten counts were recorded for this clonotype. V usage is TRBV5-4 and J usage is TRBJ2-3; TRBD2 matches 13 bases. Germline V gene data show CDR1 as SGHNT and CDR2 as YYREEE (reference sequence). Trimming cost V 3 bases and J 1 base; bases outside gene matches: 2. The CDR3 covers 16 residues. Written as DNA, the CDR3 is TGTGCCAGCAGCTGGGGGACTAGCGGGGGCACAGATACGCAGTATTTT. Encoded protein: CASSWGTSGGTDTQYF. The entire variable domain, with the rest obtained from reference TRBV5-4 and TRBJ2-3, is as follows: ETGVTQSPTHLIKTRGQQVTLRCSSQSGHNTVSWYQQALGQGPQFIFQYYREEENGRGNFPPRFSGLQFPNYSSELNVNALELDDSALYLCASSWGTSGGTDTQYFGPGTRLTVL.

This clonotype was seen at least ten times. This CDR3 is CASSQELTSQDTQYF. DNA of the CDR3: TGCGCCAGCAGCCAAGAATTGACTAGCCAGGATACGCAGTATTTT. The V call is TRBV4-1, the J call TRBJ2-3, with TRBD2 matching 7 bases. Germline V gene data show CDR1 as MGHRA and CDR2 as YSYEKL. The CDR3 totals 15 residues. The V gene end was trimmed by 0 bases and the J gene end by 6 bases; junction bases not matched to a gene: 6.

J is TRBJ1-1 and V is TRBV28, with D maybe TRBD1 (6 bases). Germline CDR1 MDHEN, CDR2 SYDVKM. The ends were cut back, 3 bases at V and 6 bases at J, with 17 bases in the middle. The CDR3 extends over 15 amino acids. CDR3 region: CASSLGGGEGAEAFF. The DNA of the CDR3 is TGTGCCAGCAGTTTGGGCGGGGGCGAAGGCGCTGAAGCTTTCTTT.

V gene TRBV6-1 combines with J gene TRBJ2-2; D gene uncertain. CDR3 length: 15 amino acids. Germline V CDR1 and CDR2: MNHNS, SASEGT. V was cut by 1 base and J by 2 bases, with 8 bases left in between. CDR3 DNA sequence: TGTGCCAGCAGTGAAGAGATAGCCAACACCGGGGAGCTGTTTTTT. Protein sequence: CASSEEIANTGELFF.

This clonotype was detected a few times. The J gene is TRBJ2-6, the V gene TRBV27; no definite D call. CDR3 length: 16 residues. V was clipped by 0 bases and J by 2 bases, with 8 bases between them. The germline CDR1 and CDR2 sequences are MNHEY and SMNVEV (reference sequence). CDR3 DNA sequence: TGTGCCAGCAGTTTATCTGGGTTTCCTGGGGCCAACGTCCTGACTTTC. This sequence encodes CASSLSGFPGANVLTF.

The rearrangement joins TRBV6-5 to TRBJ2-4; no clear D gene. Germline CDR1 MNHEY, CDR2 SVGAGI. Trimming pared 4 bases from V and 0 bases from J, leaving 16 bases between. The CDR3 is made up of 17 amino acids. Here the CDR3 DNA reads TGTGCCAGCAGTTTGGGGAAGCAAGCTCTAGCCAAAAACATTCAGTACTTC. It encodes CASSLGKQALAKNIQYF.

This clonotype was counted at least ten times. V gene TRBV20-1 combines with J gene TRBJ2-3, with TRBD1 matching over 9 bases. The germline V gene has CDR1 DFQATT and CDR2 SNEGSKA (reference sequence). This CDR3 comprises 15 residues. With V trimmed by 6 bases and J by 4 bases, 11 bases remained unmatched. The CDR3 loop reads CSAHSGTGRSDTQYF. The CDR3 DNA follows: TGCAGTGCCCACTCCGGGACAGGGCGTTCAGATACGCAGTATTTT.

The V gene is TRBV28, the J gene TRBJ1-5; D remains ambiguous. The CDR3 totals 10 residues. Germline V CDR1 and CDR2: MDHEN, SYDVKM. The V gene lost 8 bases and the J gene lost 6 bases, with 5 bases spanning the gap. CDR3 amino acids: CASEPQPQHF. CDR3 DNA sequence: TGTGCCAGCGAACCTCAGCCCCAGCATTTT.

A remark on this clonotype: A read error may account for a junction end that differs from germline. The chain couples TRBV20-1 to TRBJ2-1; D gene uncertain. The germline V gene encodes CDR1 DFQATT and CDR2 SNEGSKA (reference sequence). The CDR3 loop spans 12 amino acids. This CDR3 is CSARDTYNEQFF. The CDR3 DNA follows: TGCAGTGCTCGAGACACCTACAATGAGCAGTTCTTC.

This sequence joins TRBV20-1 and TRBJ2-3; 9 nucleotides align to TRBD2. The J segment lost 5 bases and the V segment lost 4 bases, leaving 10 bases of the junction unmatched. Germline V lookup: CDR1 DFQATT, CDR2 SNEGSKA (reference sequence). The CDR3 loop spans 15 amino acids. CDR3 in amino acids: CSATPSSGGRDTQYF. The CDR3 bases are TGCAGTGCTACCCCTAGCAGCGGGGGGCGAGATACGCAGTATTTT.